One and the same sample provided the 2 T cell receptor beta chains below, sequenced in a study of cytomegalovirus exposure and HLA in healthy donors (dated by TCRdb to 2015 to 2018). The library was built by means of the immunoSEQ multiplex PCR assay. The multiplex PCR relied on a mix of 60 forward primers for TCR Vbeta segments and 13 reverse primers for TCR Jbeta segments. The source is immuneACCESS, and TCRdb retained only in-frame sequences with V and J called. Part of the clones is not carried over; for the studies checked, unresolved V genes explain less than half of this, and the remainder is unexplained. For this sample there are around 60,000 clones; roughly 80% appear just once. 20% to 25% of the sample lies in the top ten. Input material: PBMCs. The receptors come from a woman between 40 and 55 years old in good health and CMV-seropositive.

The chain couples TRBV7-8 to TRBJ2-6; the D gene is possibly TRBD2 (6 bases). The CDR3 consists of 13 residues. The V gene's germline CDR1 is SGHVS and CDR2 FQNEAQ. The germline V and J ends were trimmed by 4 bases and 12 bases, with 13 bases remaining between them. In nucleotides, the CDR3 is TGTGCCAGCAGCTCTGAGGACGGGAGCGTCCTGACTTTC. Protein: CASSSEDGSVLTF.

This clone came up once. V and J are TRBV5-1 and TRBJ1-2; 7 bases fit TRBD1. J gave up 2 bases and V 5 bases, and 9 bases lay outside the gene matches. The germline CDR1 and CDR2 sequences are SGHRS and YFSETQ. This CDR3 comprises 15 residues. This CDR3 reads CASREGATLNYGYTF. The CDR3 DNA reads TGCGCCAGCAGGGAGGGGGCCACCCTAAACTATGGCTACACCTTC.